This entry describes one TCR beta chain. The target antigen is unknown. The CDR3 extends over 14 amino acids. Trimming shortened V by 0 bases and J by 4 bases, and 10 bases separated the two germline ends. TCRdb fed the reads into MiXCR, producing one record per CDR3 protein. The data contain under 850,000 distinct CDR3 sequences, roughly 30% of them singletons. The entry originates in a study of T cell repertoires in cytomegalovirus infection. General study findings and limits: HLA-C-restricted CMV-specific TCR beta clonotypes were dominant in the ex vivo response. Summed public TCR beta family frequency identified CMV carriers bearing the relevant HLA.

The TCR originated in a human donor in good health (CMV status not recorded). Some clones in this sample may be carry-over from other donors' samples. The chain uses TRBV23-1 and TRBJ2-7, with D tentatively TRBD1 (5 bases). TRBV23-1 is flagged as an ORF with uncertain function. Sequencing used cultured PBMCs, obtained from culture after CMV antigen stimulation. The CDR3, as DNA: TGCGCCAGCAGTCAATCCCTCAGGGTATACGAGCAGTACTTC. Encoded protein: CASSQSLRVYEQYF.